Each of the 2 T cell receptor beta chains below was sequenced from the same sample in a study of OX40 agonist ivuxolimab in advanced cancers. TCRdb's table, derived via immunoSEQ multiplex PCR, lists solely in-frame clones and lacks some. The sample has roughly 79,000 clones; about 92% are singletons. The sequencing used CD4+ or CD8+ T cells sorted from blood, collected in a trial of the OX40 agonist ivuxolimab. The receptors were gathered from an adult with an advanced solid tumor such as melanoma, head and neck, liver or kidney cancer.

CDR3 sequence: CASSSGQDMTNEKLFF. CDR3 coding DNA: TGTGCCAGCAGTTCAGGACAGGATATGACTAATGAAAAACTGTTTTTT. The rearrangement uses TRBV5-4 and TRBJ1-4; the match to TRBD1 covers 7 bases. The CDR3 is 16 amino acids. Germline-derived CDR1 and CDR2 are SGHNT and YYREEE (reference sequence). V lost 5 bases to trimming and J lost 2 bases; unmatched junction nucleotides: 9.

This chain joins TRBV5-6 and TRBJ1-6; 7 bases match TRBD1. The CDR3 spans 15 residues. V was pared by 6 bases and J by 7 bases, with 10 bases of the junction left unmatched. From germline, CDR1 is SGHDT and CDR2 YYEEEE. The CDR3 protein is CASTLTGIENSPLHF. The CDR3, as DNA: TGTGCCAGCACGCTGACAGGGATTGAAAATTCACCCCTCCACTTT.